This TCR beta chain comes out of a study of a mutant IDH1 vaccine in newly diagnosed glioma. Study at large: Patients got their first vaccination 4-6 weeks after radiotherapy alone, or with temozolomide cycles. Earlier care involved radiotherapy, temozolomide, or both, and the majority received both. Study results and caveats: There were vaccine-induced immune responses in approximately 95% of the patients.

Concerning this clone: The antigen is undetermined.

Time point given: week 47, end of study. Doses of 300 ug of mutant IDH1 20-mer peptide were given with topical imiquimod. The table came from immunoSEQ multiplex PCR; TCRdb's copy has only in-frame clones and leaves some out. The sample contains approximately 80,000 clones, about 81% of which appear only once. The CDR3 is 16 amino acids. V lost 1 base and J 3 bases, leaving 15 bases between the germline ends. Germline V gene data show CDR1 as SGHTA and CDR2 as FQGNSA. The chain links TRBV7-2 to TRBJ1-2; D is perhaps TRBD1 (5 bases). The clonotype originates from a middle-aged man with glioma. This specimen was PBMCs, taken from a glioma patient whose treatment included an IDH1 peptide vaccine. CDR3 amino acids: CASSLEGRAGDYGYTF. The CDR3 nucleotides are TGTGCCAGCAGCTTAGAAGGGCGGGCGGGGGACTATGGCTACACCTTC.